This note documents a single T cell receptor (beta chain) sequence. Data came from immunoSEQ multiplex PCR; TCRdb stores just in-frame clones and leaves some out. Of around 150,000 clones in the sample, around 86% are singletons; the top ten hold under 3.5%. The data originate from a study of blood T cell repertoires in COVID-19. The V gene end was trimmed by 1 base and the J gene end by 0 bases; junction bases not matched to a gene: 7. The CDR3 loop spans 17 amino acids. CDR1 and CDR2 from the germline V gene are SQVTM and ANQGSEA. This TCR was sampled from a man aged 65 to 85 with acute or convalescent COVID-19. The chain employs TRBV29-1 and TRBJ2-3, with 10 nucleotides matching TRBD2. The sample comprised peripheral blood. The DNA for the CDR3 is TGCAGCGTTGAAGGGGCCCGGACTAGCGGTAGCACAGATACGCAGTATTTT. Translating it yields CSVEGARTSGSTDTQYF.